This record covers a single TCR beta chain. Sequenced by immunoSEQ multiplex PCR; TCRdb stores in-frame clones only, minus some. The sample consists of fewer than 50,000 clones, over 75% of them appearing once. These data belong to a study of glioma-infiltrating T cells after dendritic cell vaccination. The CDR3 has 14 amino acids. CDR1 is MNHEY and CDR2 is SVGAGI in the germline V gene. V lost 6 bases, J lost 0 bases, and 9 bases lay in between. Sequenced material: blood, taken before dendritic cell vaccination. This TCR was sampled from a human donor with glioblastoma. V and J are TRBV6-5 and TRBJ1-5; possibly TRBD1 for D (6 bases). For the CDR3, the DNA is TGTGCCAGCAGCCGACAGGTTAGCAATCAGCCCCAGCATTTT. This sequence encodes CASSRQVSNQPQHF.